The 15 T cell receptor beta chains below come from one sample, sequenced in a study of blood T cells in healthy people across ages. Together with a sample-barcoded 5' primer, a J-beta primer mix was included in a second PCR lasting roughly 7 to 11 cycles. TCRdb ran MiXCR on the 5' RACE reads and lists one entry per CDR3 protein. The table records more than 1 million distinct CDR3 sequences, 40% to 45% of them present only once. The sequenced sample consisted of blood. The receptors here all came from a woman aged 55-69 years in good health.

The table lists this clonotype with a count of one. The DNA is omitted, as the CDR3 cannot be located on it reliably, and the CDR3 follows TCRdb's listing. The CDR3 sequence is CASSPVGRGTQETPYF. The gene calls are TRBV6-5 and TRBJ2-5; whether TRBD1, the table's D call, matches the DNA was not checked. The CDR3 adds up to 16 amino acids, both ends counted. Germline V lookup: CDR1 MNHEY, CDR2 SVGAGI.

This sequence joins TRBV24-1 and TRBJ2-1; 7 bases are shared with TRBD2. This CDR3 has 15 amino acids. Germline trimming cut 7 bases from V and 1 base from J; bases unmatched to any gene: 6. Germline V gene lookup returns CDR1 KGHDR and CDR2 SFDVKD. The CDR3 region has the DNA TGTGCCACCAGCCTGGGGGGAGGGTCCTACAATGAGCAGTTCTTC. Protein product: CATSLGGGSYNEQFF.

The V and J genes are TRBV11-2 and TRBJ2-7; the D gene is possibly TRBD1 (5 bases). Deletions cut 1 base from V and 2 bases from J, with 12 bases between. This CDR3 contains 15 residues. Germline V CDR1 and CDR2: SGHAT, FQNNGV. CDR3 loop: CASSLAAQGTYEQYF. CDR3 coding DNA: TGTGCCAGCAGCTTAGCCGCGCAGGGCACCTACGAGCAGTACTTC.

The chain links TRBV5-1 to TRBJ2-6; perhaps TRBD1 as D (7 bases). Germline values: CDR1 SGHRS, CDR2 YFSETQ. The CDR3 is 17 residues long. V was clipped by 1 base and J by 2 bases, with 13 bases between them. CDR3 coding DNA: TGCGCCAGCAGCTTGACTCGGGGGACAGCTGGGGCCAACGTCCTGACTTTC. Its protein product is CASSLTRGTAGANVLTF.

The chain has TRBV20-1 and TRBJ2-5, with TRBD2 identical over 7 bases. The CDR3 is made up of 15 amino acids. V was clipped by 5 bases and J by 11 bases; unmatched bases: 20. CDR1 and CDR2 (germline): DFQATT, SNEGSKA (reference sequence). In DNA, the CDR3 is TGCAGTGCTCGCCCCGGACTAGGGGCAATATCTGAGCAGTACTTC. Translated, it gives CSARPGLGAISEQYF.

The V and J genes are TRBV10-3 and TRBJ2-1, with a possible D match to TRBD2 (5 bases). The V gene lost 6 bases and the J gene lost 7 bases, with 16 bases spanning the gap. This CDR3 spans 14 amino acids. Germline CDR1 reads ENHRY; CDR2 reads SYGVKD. The CDR3 reads CAIREARVLNEQFF. The DNA of the CDR3 is TGTGCCATCAGGGAGGCGAGGGTCTTAAATGAGCAGTTCTTC.

Only a few counts were recorded for this clonotype. The rearrangement joins TRBV29-1 to TRBJ2-1; tentatively, D is TRBD2 (5 bases). This CDR3 has 12 residues. V lost 8 bases, J lost 3 bases, and 11 bases lay in between. Germline CDR1 and CDR2: SQVTM and ANQGSEA. CDR3: CSTTSDYNEQFF. The CDR3 DNA follows: TGCAGCACCACTAGTGACTACAATGAGCAGTTCTTC.

V is TRBV28 and J is TRBJ2-5; 12 bases align to TRBD1. Germline CDR1 and CDR2: MDHEN and SYDVKM. Trimming removed 2 bases from V and 7 bases from J; junction bases left unmatched: 8. This CDR3 spans 16 amino acids. The DNA of the CDR3 is TGTGCCAGCAGTTTAACCGGGACAGGGGGCTTCAGGACCCAGTACTTC. It encodes CASSLTGTGGFRTQYF.

The chain combines TRBV28 with TRBJ2-1; the match to TRBD1 covers 9 bases. The CDR3 extends over 15 amino acids. V trimming: 6 bases; J trimming: 8 bases; junction bases outside the gene matches: 11. CDR1 MDHEN and CDR2 SYDVKM come from the germline V gene. DNA for the CDR3: TGTGCCAGCAGAGATAGGGACAGGGAGGACCATGAGCAGTTCTTC. It encodes CASRDRDREDHEQFF.

This chain links TRBV18 with TRBJ2-5, with 9 bases identical to TRBD1. V shed 5 bases, J shed 11 bases, and the junction held 12 bases outside the gene matches. The CDR3 is 14 amino acids. Germline assignment: CDR1 KGHSH and CDR2 LQKENI. CDR3 sequence reads: CASSAGTGYNEQYF. Here the CDR3 DNA reads TGTGCCAGCTCAGCTGGGACAGGGTACAATGAGCAGTACTTC.

In this sample, this clonotype turned up a few times. V and J are TRBV10-2 and TRBJ1-2; D might be TRBD1 (5 bases). Germline V lookup: CDR1 WSHSY, CDR2 SAAADI. The CDR3 contains 12 residues. V lost 8 bases to trimming and J lost 6 bases, with 13 bases between them. In nucleotides, the CDR3 is TGCGCCAGCCGGGACGGAGTGAATGGCTACACCTTC. Translating it yields CASRDGVNGYTF.

CDR3 residues: CASSARQGEKLFF. The CDR3 nucleotides read TGTGCCAGCAGCGCACGACAGGGCGAAAAACTGTTTTTT. The rearrangement uses TRBV7-2 and TRBJ1-4, with 7 nucleotides matching TRBD1. The CDR3 loop spans 13 amino acids. V lost 5 bases, J lost 8 bases, and 5 bases stayed unmatched. Germline V gene sequence: CDR1 SGHTA, CDR2 FQGNSA.

For this clonotype: Possible read error: a much larger clone is one base away. This chain links TRBV7-8 with TRBJ2-7, with TRBD1 matching over 9 bases. Per germline, CDR1 SGHVS and CDR2 FQNEAQ. This CDR3 spans 14 amino acids. V trimming: 5 bases; J trimming: 8 bases; junction bases outside the gene matches: 10. The CDR3 loop reads CASSSGGTGHQQYF. CDR3 bases: TGTGCCAGCAGCAGTGGTGGGACAGGGCACCAGCAGTACTTC. Full variable domain (missing parts from reference TRBV7-8 and TRBJ2-7): GAGVSQSPRYKVAKRGQDVALRCDPISGHVSLFWYQQALGQGPEFLTYFQNEAQLDKSGLPSDRFFAERPEGSVSTLKIQRTQQEDSAVYLCASSSGGTGHQQYFGPGTRLTVT.

The gene calls are TRBV5-1 and TRBJ1-1; D is perhaps TRBD1 (6 bases). The V end was cut by 3 bases, the J end by 1 base, with 25 bases between. CDR3 size: 19 residues. Germline-derived CDR1 and CDR2 are SGHRS and YFSETQ. The CDR3 here is CASSSGRSRGAEGNTEAFF. The DNA of the CDR3 is TGCGCCAGCAGCTCGGGCCGGTCGAGGGGGGCAGAAGGGAACACTGAAGCTTTCTTT.

This clonotype was counted only a few times. This chain links TRBV27 with TRBJ1-2, with D maybe TRBD1 (5 bases). Germline V gene sequence: CDR1 MNHEY, CDR2 SMNVEV (reference sequence). This CDR3 spans 14 amino acids. The V gene lost 3 bases and the J gene lost 4 bases, with 12 bases spanning the gap. This CDR3 is CASSLTGHGYGYTF. CDR3 coding DNA: TGTGCCAGCAGTTTGACGGGGCATGGCTATGGCTACACCTTC.